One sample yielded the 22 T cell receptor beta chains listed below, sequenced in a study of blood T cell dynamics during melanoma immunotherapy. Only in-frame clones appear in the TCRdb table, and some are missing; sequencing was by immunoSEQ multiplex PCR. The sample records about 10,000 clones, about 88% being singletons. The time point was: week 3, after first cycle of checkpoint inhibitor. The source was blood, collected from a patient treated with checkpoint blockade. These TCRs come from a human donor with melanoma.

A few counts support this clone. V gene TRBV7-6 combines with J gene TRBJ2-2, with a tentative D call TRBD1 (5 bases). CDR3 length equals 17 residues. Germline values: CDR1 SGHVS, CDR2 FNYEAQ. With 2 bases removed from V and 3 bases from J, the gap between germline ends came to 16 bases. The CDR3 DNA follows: TGTGCCAGCAGCTTAAATCCAACAGGAGTAGACACCGGGGAGCTGTTTTTT. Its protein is CASSLNPTGVDTGELFF.

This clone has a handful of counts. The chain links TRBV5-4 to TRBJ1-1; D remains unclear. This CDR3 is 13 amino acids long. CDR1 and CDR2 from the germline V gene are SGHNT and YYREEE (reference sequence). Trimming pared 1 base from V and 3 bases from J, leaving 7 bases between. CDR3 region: CASSLRRDTEAFF. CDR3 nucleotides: TGTGCCAGCAGCTTGAGAAGGGACACTGAAGCTTTCTTT.

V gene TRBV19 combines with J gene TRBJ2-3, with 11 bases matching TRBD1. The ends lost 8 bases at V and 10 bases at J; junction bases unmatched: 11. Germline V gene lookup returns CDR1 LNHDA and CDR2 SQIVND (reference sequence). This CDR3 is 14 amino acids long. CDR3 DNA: TGTGCCAGTTCTAGGACAGGGGGCGCCGGGGCGCAGTATTTT. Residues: CASSRTGGAGAQYF.

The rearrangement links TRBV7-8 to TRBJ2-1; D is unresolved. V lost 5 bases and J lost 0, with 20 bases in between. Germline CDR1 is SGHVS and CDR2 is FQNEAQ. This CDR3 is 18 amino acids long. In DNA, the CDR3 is TGTGCCAGCAGCCCCTTCGGTGTTTCTTCGAGCTCCTACAATGAGCAGTTCTTC. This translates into CASSPFGVSSSSYNEQFF.

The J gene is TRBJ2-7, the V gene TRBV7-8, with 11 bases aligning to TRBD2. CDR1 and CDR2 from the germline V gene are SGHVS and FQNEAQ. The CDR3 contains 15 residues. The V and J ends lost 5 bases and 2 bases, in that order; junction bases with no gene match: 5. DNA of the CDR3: TGTGCCAGCAGCACCACTAGCGGGGGAGCCTACGAGCAGTACTTC. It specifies CASSTTSGGAYEQYF.

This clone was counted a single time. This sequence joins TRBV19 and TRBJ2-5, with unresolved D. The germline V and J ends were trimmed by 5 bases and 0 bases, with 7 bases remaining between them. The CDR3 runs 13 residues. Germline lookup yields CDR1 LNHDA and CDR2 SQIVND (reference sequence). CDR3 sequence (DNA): TGTGCCAGTAGTCGTGTAGACCAAGAGACCCAGTACTTC. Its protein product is CASSRVDQETQYF.

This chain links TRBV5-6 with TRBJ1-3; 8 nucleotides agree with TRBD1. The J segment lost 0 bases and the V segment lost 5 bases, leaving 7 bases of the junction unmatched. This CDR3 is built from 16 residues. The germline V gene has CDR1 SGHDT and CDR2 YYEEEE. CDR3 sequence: CASSLQGANSGNTIYF. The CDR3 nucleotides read TGTGCCAGCAGTTTGCAGGGGGCGAACTCTGGAAACACCATATATTTT.

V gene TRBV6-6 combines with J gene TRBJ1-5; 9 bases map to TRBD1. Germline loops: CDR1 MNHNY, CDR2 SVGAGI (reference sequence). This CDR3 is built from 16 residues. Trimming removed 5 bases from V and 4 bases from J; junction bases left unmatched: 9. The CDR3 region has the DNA TGTGCCAGCAGTGCCGGACAGGGGAGTTGGAATCAGCCCCAGCATTTT. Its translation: CASSAGQGSWNQPQHF.

This CDR3 is CASSLEGRGRTEAFF. For the CDR3, the DNA is TGTGCCAGCAGCTTAGAGGGCAGGGGGAGAACTGAAGCTTTCTTT. The rearrangement joins TRBV7-9 to TRBJ1-1; TRBD1 agrees at 7 bases. The CDR3 length is 15 residues. The V and J ends lost 1 base and 5 bases, in that order; junction bases with no gene match: 7. The germline V gene has CDR1 SEHNR and CDR2 FQNEAQ (reference sequence).

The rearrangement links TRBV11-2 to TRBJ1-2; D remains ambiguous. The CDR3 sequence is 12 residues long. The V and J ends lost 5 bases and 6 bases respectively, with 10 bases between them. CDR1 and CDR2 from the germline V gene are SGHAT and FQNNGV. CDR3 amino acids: CASSPEGHGYTF. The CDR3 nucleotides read TGTGCCAGCAGCCCGGAGGGCCATGGCTACACCTTC.

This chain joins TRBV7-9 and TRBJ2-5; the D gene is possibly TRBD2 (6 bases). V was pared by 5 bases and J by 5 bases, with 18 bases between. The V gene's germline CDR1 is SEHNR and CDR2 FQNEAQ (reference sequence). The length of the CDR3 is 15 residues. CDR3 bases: TGTGCCAGCAGCCAGCCGGAGGGTCTGGGGGAGACCCAGTACTTC. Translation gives CASSQPEGLGETQYF.

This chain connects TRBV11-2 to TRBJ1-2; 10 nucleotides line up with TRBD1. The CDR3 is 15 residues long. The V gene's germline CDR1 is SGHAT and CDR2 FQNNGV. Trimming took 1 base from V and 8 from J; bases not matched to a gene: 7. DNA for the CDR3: TGTGCCAGCAGCTTAGTAGGGACAGGGGTTTGGGGCTACACCTTC. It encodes CASSLVGTGVWGYTF. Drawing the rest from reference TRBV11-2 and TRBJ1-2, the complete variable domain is EAGVAQSPRYKIIEKRQSVAFWCNPISGHATLYWYQQILGQGPKLLIQFQNNGVVDDSQLPKDRFSAERLKGVDSTLKIQPAKLEDSAVYLCASSLVGTGVWGYTFGSGTRLTVV.

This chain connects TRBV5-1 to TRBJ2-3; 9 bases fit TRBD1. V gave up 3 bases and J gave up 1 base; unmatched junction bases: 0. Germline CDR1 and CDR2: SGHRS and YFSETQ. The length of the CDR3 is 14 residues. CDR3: CASSWTGGTDTQYF. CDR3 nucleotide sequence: TGCGCCAGCAGCTGGACAGGGGGCACAGATACGCAGTATTTT.

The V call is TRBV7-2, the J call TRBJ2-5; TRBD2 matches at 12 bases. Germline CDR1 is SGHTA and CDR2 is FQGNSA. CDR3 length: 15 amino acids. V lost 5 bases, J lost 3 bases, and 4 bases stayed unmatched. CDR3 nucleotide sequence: TGTGCCAGCAGCACCCGGACTAGCGGGGAAGAGACCCAGTACTTC. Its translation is CASSTRTSGEETQYF. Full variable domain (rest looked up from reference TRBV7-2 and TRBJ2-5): GAGVSQSPSNKVTEKGKDVELRCDPISGHTALYWYRQSLGQGLEFLIYFQGNSAPDKSGLPSDRFSAERTGGSVSTLTIQRTQQEDSAVYLCASSTRTSGEETQYFGPGTRLLVL.

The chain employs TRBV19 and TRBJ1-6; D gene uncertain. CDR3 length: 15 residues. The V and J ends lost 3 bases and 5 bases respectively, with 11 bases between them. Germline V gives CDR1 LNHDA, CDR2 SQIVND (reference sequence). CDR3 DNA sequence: TGTGCCAGTAGTATCCCTCCAGCCCATAATTCACCCCTCCACTTT. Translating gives CASSIPPAHNSPLHF.

The CDR3 loop reads CAWTSGGVLRDTQYF. The CDR3 nucleotides read TGTGCCTGGACTAGCGGGGGGGTTTTACGAGATACGCAGTATTTT. This chain uses TRBV30 with TRBJ2-3; 12 bases are shared with TRBD2. The CDR3 totals 15 residues. CDR1 GTSNPN and CDR2 SVGIG come from the germline V gene (reference sequence). With 4 bases clipped from V and 5 bases from J, the junction kept 7 bases outside the gene matches. The complete variable domain, with remaining parts taken from reference TRBV30 and TRBJ2-3, reads SQTIHQWPATLVQPVGSPLSLECTVEGTSNPNLYWYRQAAGRGLQLLFYSVGIGQISSEVPQNLSASRPQDRQFILSSKKLLLSDSGFYLCAWTSGGVLRDTQYFGPGTRLTVL.

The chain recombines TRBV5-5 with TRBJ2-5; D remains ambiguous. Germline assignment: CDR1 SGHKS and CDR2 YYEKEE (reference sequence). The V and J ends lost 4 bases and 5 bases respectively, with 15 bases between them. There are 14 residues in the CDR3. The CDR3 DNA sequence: TGTGCCAGCAGCCCCCTACAGAGTATTGAGACCCAGTACTTC. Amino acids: CASSPLQSIETQYF.

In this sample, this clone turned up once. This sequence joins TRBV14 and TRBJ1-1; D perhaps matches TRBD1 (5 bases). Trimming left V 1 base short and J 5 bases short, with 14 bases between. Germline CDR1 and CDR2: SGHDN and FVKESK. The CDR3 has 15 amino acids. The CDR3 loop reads CASSQGWGVGTEAFF. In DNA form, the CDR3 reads TGTGCCAGCAGCCAAGGATGGGGGGTCGGGACTGAAGCTTTCTTT.

DNA of the CDR3: TGTGCCAGCAGCTTCGGCGGGGGCATCACCGGGGAGCTGTTTTTT. Translated, it gives CASSFGGGITGELFF. V and J are TRBV5-6 and TRBJ2-2; perhaps TRBD2 as D (7 bases). Deletions cut 2 bases from V and 4 bases from J, with 12 bases between. The CDR3 runs to 15 residues. The V gene's germline CDR1 is SGHDT and CDR2 YYEEEE. The full variable domain, with the rest looked up from reference TRBV5-6 and TRBJ2-2, is DAGVTQSPTHLIKTRGQQVTLRCSPKSGHDTVSWYQQALGQGPQFIFQYYEEEERQRGNFPDRFSGHQFPNYSSELNVNALLLGDSALYLCASSFGGGITGELFFGEGSRLTVL.

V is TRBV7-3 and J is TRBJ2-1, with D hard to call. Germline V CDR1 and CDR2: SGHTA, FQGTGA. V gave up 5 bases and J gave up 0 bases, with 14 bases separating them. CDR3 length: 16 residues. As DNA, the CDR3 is TGTGCCAGCAGCCCCCCGGGTCCCAGCTCCTACAATGAGCAGTTCTTC. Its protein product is CASSPPGPSSYNEQFF. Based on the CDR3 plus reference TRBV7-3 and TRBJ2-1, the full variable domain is GAGVSQTPSNKVTEKGKYVELRCDPISGHTALYWYRQSLGQGPEFLIYFQGTGAADDSGLPNDRFFAVRPEGSVSTLKIQRTERGDSAVYLCASSPPGPSSYNEQFFGPGTRLTVL.

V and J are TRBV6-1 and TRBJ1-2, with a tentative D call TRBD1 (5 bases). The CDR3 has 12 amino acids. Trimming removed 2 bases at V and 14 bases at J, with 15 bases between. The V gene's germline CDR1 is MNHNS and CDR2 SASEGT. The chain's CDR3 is CASSESWDRQTF. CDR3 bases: TGTGCCAGCAGTGAATCTTGGGACCGACAAACCTTC.

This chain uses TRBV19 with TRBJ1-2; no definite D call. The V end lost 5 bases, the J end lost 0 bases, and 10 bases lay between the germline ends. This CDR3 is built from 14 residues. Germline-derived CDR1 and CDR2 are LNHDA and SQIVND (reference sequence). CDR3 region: CASSLVWTNYGYTF. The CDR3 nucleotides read TGTGCCAGTAGTCTAGTGTGGACTAACTATGGCTACACCTTC.